The table lists the clone carrying this T cell receptor (beta chain) with a few counts. Antigen: not known. V dropped 8 bases and J dropped 7 bases, with 18 bases sitting between them. Germline CDR1 and CDR2: GTSNPN and SVGIG (reference sequence). The CDR3 runs to 13 residues. TCRdb independently ran MiXCR on the 5' RACE reads; one entry per CDR3 protein. The table lists fewer than 250,000 distinct CDR3 sequences, about 10% of them singletons. This entry comes from a study of CD8 T cells in ankylosing spondylitis. Study-wide results and caveats: Roughly eight highly homologous variants made up a TCR beta motif that seemed to typify ankylosing spondylitis blood.

Sequenced: blood, either unsorted or a sorted T cell fraction (not recorded which). The J gene is TRBJ1-5, the V gene TRBV30; D remains ambiguous. This clonotype was sampled from a male donor with ankylosing spondylitis or in good health (not recorded which). CDR3 in DNA: TGTGCCCTCTCTCTCGGTACGGGACAGCCCCAGCATTTT. Encoded protein: CALSLGTGQPQHF.